The 27 T cell receptor beta chains below all came from one sample that was sequenced in a study of spatial heterogeneity in lung cancer (dated by TCRdb to between 2018 and 2021). According to the study, the label for this sample's time point signals: sample taken at primary tumor resection. For TCR sequencing, whole RNA was extracted from tumor and nontumor lung tissue, or from cryopreserved PBMC samples, and no cell sorting was done. The library was generated by 5' RACE. The run used a NextSeq 500. The public sequencing data were trimmed at Q25 with fastp and processed into clonotypes with MiXCR by TCRdb, which kept only in-frame beta chains. Rows with one shared CDR3 protein collapse into an entry with the most common genes and DNA. In this sample the table shows 6,000 to 8,000 distinct CDR3 sequences, 4.5% to 6.5% of which occur a single time. The ten largest clonotypes hold roughly 10% of the sample.

This specimen was normal lung tissue next to the tumor, taken at surgery. All receptors derive from a female donor with early-stage non-small cell lung cancer.

This clonotype was seen ten or more times. This beta chain is a stray read from a library made for alpha chains; its abundance is not meaningful. This chain links TRBV6-4 with TRBJ2-3, with 10 bases matching TRBD1. Trimming at V came to 3 bases and at J to 5 bases, leaving 11 bases not matched to a gene. The CDR3 runs 17 residues. Germline V gene sequence: CDR1 MRHNA, CDR2 SNTAGT. The CDR3 protein is CASSDPVRDRGGDTQYF. In DNA, the CDR3 is TGTGCCAGCAGTGATCCGGTCCGGGACAGGGGAGGAGATACGCAGTATTTT.

This clonotype is medium-sized (0.01 to 0.1%) in the sample. A library prepared for alpha chains yielded this beta chain as an off-target read; its size is of little meaning. The rearrangement joins TRBV9 to TRBJ2-3, with TRBD2 matching over 9 bases. With V trimmed by 2 bases and J by 0 bases, 1 base remained unmatched. CDR3 size: 15 residues. Germline V CDR1 and CDR2: SGDLS, YYNGEE. CDR3 region: CASSVSGGSTDTQYF. The CDR3 DNA reads TGTGCCAGCAGCGTTAGCGGGGGAAGCACAGATACGCAGTATTTT.

As for this clonotype: This beta chain turned up in a library designed for alpha chains; as an off-target read, its abundance says little. The V gene is TRBV7-2, the J gene TRBJ1-1, with TRBD1 identical over 7 bases. CDR1 and CDR2 (germline): SGHTA, FQGNSA. V was pared by 1 base and J by 4 bases, with 3 bases of the junction left unmatched. This CDR3 comprises 14 residues. As DNA, the CDR3 is TGTGCCAGCAGCTTAGTGGGACAGCCCACTGAAGCTTTCTTT. Protein product: CASSLVGQPTEAFF. Filled out from reference TRBV7-2 and TRBJ1-1, the complete variable domain reads GAGVSQSPSNKVTEKGKDVELRCDPISGHTALYWYRQSLGQGLEFLIYFQGNSAPDKSGLPSDRFSAERTGGSVSTLTIQRTQQEDSAVYLCASSLVGQPTEAFFGQGTRLTVV.

This clonotype has ten or more counts. Within a library made for alpha chains, this beta chain is off target, and its count is uninformative. V and J are TRBV5-6 and TRBJ2-5; maybe TRBD1 (5 bases). Germline values: CDR1 SGHDT, CDR2 YYEEEE. This CDR3 is built from 20 residues. V shed 4 bases and J shed 1 base, with 29 bases lying between them. The CDR3 here is CASSTAIGVGQGGIQETQYF. The CDR3 DNA sequence: TGTGCCAGCAGCACGGCGATTGGGGTAGGGCAGGGTGGTATCCAAGAGACCCAGTACTTC.

The sample holds many counts of this clonotype. In a library made to pick up alpha chains, this beta chain is a stray read with a size that means little. The chain recombines TRBV5-1 with TRBJ2-5, with TRBD2 identical over 9 bases. The CDR3 contains 16 residues. CDR1 and CDR2 (germline): SGHRS, YFSETQ. Trimming cost V 1 base and J 4 bases; bases outside gene matches: 8. The CDR3, as DNA: TGCGCCAGCAGCTTGTCGGCTAGCGGGATGGCAGAGACCCAGTACTTC. Its translation: CASSLSASGMAETQYF.

A word on this clonotype: The library was prepared for alpha chains; this beta chain is a stray read, so its frequency means little. The chain uses TRBV29-1 and TRBJ2-5; 11 bases map to TRBD1. The CDR3 spans 13 residues. CDR1 is SQVTM, CDR2 ANQGSEA, per germline. V shed 6 bases and J 4 bases; nucleotides not matched to a gene: 4. The DNA of the CDR3 is TGCAGCGTCGGAGGGACAGGGGGAGAGACCCAGTACTTC. Protein: CSVGGTGGETQYF.

This clonotype has ten or more counts. Since the library was made to target alpha chains, this beta chain is a stray read and its abundance is not meaningful. The chain joins TRBV6-2 or TRBV6-3 to TRBJ2-4, with D perhaps matching TRBD2 (6 bases). Germline V gene sequence: CDR1 MNHEY, CDR2 SVGEGT. V was cut by 8 bases and J by 9 bases, with 14 bases left in between. The CDR3 contains 12 residues. The CDR3 sequence is CASSPGDPIQYF. The CDR3 DNA reads TGTGCCAGCTCCCCGGGGGATCCCATTCAGTACTTC.

This clonotype is medium-sized (0.01 to 0.1%) within its sample. Because this beta chain is a stray read in a library intended to capture alpha chains, its abundance should not be given much weight. This chain joins TRBV10-2 and TRBJ2-7; D may be TRBD1 (5 bases). The CDR3 has 14 residues. V lost 0 bases, J lost 0 bases, and 6 bases lay in between. Germline values: CDR1 WSHSY, CDR2 SAAADI. The CDR3 region has the DNA TGCGCCAGCAGTGAGTCGGGGCGCTCCTACGAGCAGTACTTC. It yields the protein CASSESGRSYEQYF.

This clonotype has ten or more counts. This beta chain lies outside the target of a library built for alpha chains; its clone size means little. The chain recombines TRBV5-1 with TRBJ2-3, with D unresolved. CDR3 size: 11 residues. Germline CDR1 is SGHRS and CDR2 is YFSETQ. V lost 5 bases and J 2 bases, leaving 3 bases between the germline ends. This CDR3 is CASSFTDTQYF. CDR3 bases: TGCGCCAGCAGTTTCACAGATACGCAGTATTTT.

This clonotype occurred many times. In a library made to pick up alpha chains, this beta chain is a stray read with a size that means little. This sequence joins TRBV27 and TRBJ1-5, with 10 bases lining up with TRBD1. CDR1 and CDR2 (germline): MNHEY, SMNVEV (reference sequence). Losses at the gene ends were 6 bases for V and 0 bases for J; bases not matched to a gene: 11. This CDR3 comprises 18 residues. CDR3: CASSPGQGSRYSNQPQHF. The CDR3 DNA sequence: TGTGCCAGCAGCCCGGGACAGGGGTCGAGATATAGCAATCAGCCCCAGCATTTT.

This clonotype was counted at least ten times. This beta chain slipped into a library made for alpha chains as a stray read, so its size is not meaningful. This sequence joins TRBV28 and TRBJ2-7; TRBD1 agrees at 7 bases. The V gene end was trimmed by 3 bases and the J gene end by 1 base; junction bases not matched to a gene: 3. The germline V gene has CDR1 MDHEN and CDR2 SYDVKM. The CDR3 contains 14 residues. In nucleotides, the CDR3 is TGTGCCAGCAGTTTTGGGGACAGATCCTACGAGCAGTACTTC. Its translation: CASSFGDRSYEQYF.

By share of the sample, this clonotype is medium-sized. This beta chain turned up in a library designed for alpha chains; as an off-target read, its abundance says little. The CDR3 DNA follows: TGCGCCAGCAGCCAAGTGAGCACGAACACTGAAGCTTTCTTT. Protein sequence: CASSQVSTNTEAFF. The genes are TRBV4-1 and TRBJ1-1; no definite D call. V dropped 1 base and J dropped 1 base, with 7 bases sitting between them. Germline V lookup: CDR1 MGHRA, CDR2 YSYEKL. The CDR3 runs to 14 residues.

This clonotype appeared a few times. Since it is a stray read in a library aimed at alpha chains, this beta chain has a size that is not meaningful. The chain combines TRBV6-2 or TRBV6-3 with TRBJ2-1, with D hard to call. Deletions cut 6 bases from V and 7 bases from J, with 10 bases between. Germline CDR1 MNHEY, CDR2 SVGEGT. The CDR3 is 12 amino acids. As DNA, the CDR3 is TGTGCCAGCAGCCTCGGACGGAATGAGCAGTTCTTC. Translated: CASSLGRNEQFF.

In its sample, this clonotype is medium-sized. With the library built for alpha chains, this beta chain is off target and its frequency is not meaningful. V is TRBV28 and J is TRBJ2-7; 9 bases line up with TRBD1. Germline values: CDR1 MDHEN, CDR2 SYDVKM. The CDR3 is made up of 17 amino acids. J lost 3 bases, V lost 7 bases, and 16 bases had no gene match. This chain's CDR3 is CASNAGPHATGGYEQYF. CDR3 DNA sequence: TGTGCCAGCAACGCAGGGCCACACGCGACAGGGGGCTACGAGCAGTACTTC.

This clonotype was seen many times. A library made for alpha chains picked up this beta chain off target, so its size means little. The J gene is TRBJ1-5, the V gene TRBV20-1, with TRBD1 identical over 7 bases. Germline V gene lookup returns CDR1 DFQATT and CDR2 SNEGSKA (reference sequence). This CDR3 has 12 amino acids. Trimming took 7 bases from V and 4 from J; bases not matched to a gene: 4. The CDR3 region is CSVGQLNQPQHF. The DNA for the CDR3 is TGCAGTGTGGGACAGTTAAATCAGCCCCAGCATTTT.

This clonotype has a count of ten or more. This beta chain is a stray sequence in a library constructed for alpha chains; its clone size is not meaningful. The rearrangement links TRBV20-1 to TRBJ1-1; D not certain. The CDR3 spans 16 residues. Germline-derived CDR1 and CDR2 are DFQATT and SNEGSKA (reference sequence). V lost 5 bases to trimming and J lost 5 bases, with 24 bases between them. The DNA for the CDR3 is TGCAGTGCTCGGAAGGCGGTCGGTAACTGGGAGACTGAAGCTTTCTTT. Protein: CSARKAVGNWETEAFF.

A note on this clonotype: A much larger clone is a single base away; this may be a read error. This beta chain turned up in a library designed for alpha chains; as an off-target read, its abundance says little. CDR3 residues: CACSRRASYNEQFF. For the CDR3, the DNA is TGTGCCTGCAGTCGCAGGGCGAGCTACAATGAGCAGTTCTTC. The rearrangement joins TRBV28 to TRBJ2-1; perhaps TRBD1 as D (5 bases). The V gene's germline CDR1 is MDHEN and CDR2 SYDVKM. The CDR3 consists of 14 residues.

In its sample, this clonotype was seen many times. This beta chain is a stray read from a library made for alpha chains; its abundance is not meaningful. The J gene is TRBJ1-1, the V gene TRBV20-1; no firm D call. The CDR3 is 11 residues long. V gave up 3 bases and J gave up 5 bases, with 7 bases separating them. Germline V gene data show CDR1 as DFQATT and CDR2 as SNEGSKA (reference sequence). For the CDR3, the DNA is TGCAGTGCTAGGTCGGCTACTGAAGCTTTCTTT. It is translated as CSARSATEAFF.

This clonotype was seen many times. A library prepared for alpha chains yielded this beta chain as an off-target read; its size is of little meaning. The chain recombines TRBV2 with TRBJ1-2; TRBD1 aligns across 9 bases. From germline, CDR1 is SNHLY and CDR2 FYNNEI. Trimming at V came to 4 bases and at J to 2 bases, leaving 8 bases not matched to a gene. The CDR3 has 16 amino acids. CDR3 residues: CASSGGQGKNNYGYTF. The CDR3, as DNA: TGTGCCAGCAGTGGAGGACAGGGGAAAAACAACTATGGCTACACCTTC.

A note on this clonotype: The library was prepared for alpha chains; this beta chain is a stray read, so its frequency means little. CDR3 in DNA: TGTGCCTGGACCCGGGTCAGTTATAATTCACCCCTCCACTTT. This encodes CAWTRVSYNSPLHF. The chain recombines TRBV30 with TRBJ1-6; D not resolved. The CDR3 sequence is 14 residues long. V was trimmed by 4 bases and J by 4 bases, leaving 11 bases between them. CDR1 and CDR2 (germline): GTSNPN, SVGIG (reference sequence).

A word on this clonotype: This may come from a read error, since a much larger clone is one base off. This beta chain is off target for a library built for alpha chains, so its abundance means little. This chain links TRBV27 with TRBJ1-2, with D possibly TRBD1 on 5 matching bases. Germline loops: CDR1 MNHEY, CDR2 SMNVEV (reference sequence). The length of the CDR3 is 14 residues. CDR3 bases: TGTACCAGCAGTCCTCAGGGAACTAACTATGGCTACACCTTC. This translates into CTSSPQGTNYGYTF.

For this clonotype: This beta chain is off target for a library built for alpha chains, so its abundance means little. CDR3 bases: TGTGCCAGCAGAAAGGGACTACCAGGGGCCTACGAGCAGTACTTC. Amino acids: CASRKGLPGAYEQYF. The V call is TRBV6-2 or TRBV6-3, the J call TRBJ2-7; perhaps TRBD2 as D (7 bases). Trimming stripped 6 bases from V and 2 bases from J, with 17 bases between. Germline CDR1 reads MNHEY; CDR2 reads SVGEGT. The CDR3 is made up of 15 amino acids.

This clonotype was seen at least ten times. The size of this beta chain means little, since it is a stray read in a library made for alpha chains. J is TRBJ2-5 and V is TRBV4-1; no clear D gene. The CDR3 extends over 14 amino acids. Germline lookup yields CDR1 MGHRA and CDR2 YSYEKL. Trimming left V 0 bases short and J 1 base short, with 6 bases between. The CDR3 nucleotides read TGCGCCAGCAGCCAAGAGGGCAGCCAAGAGACCCAGTACTTC. Protein: CASSQEGSQETQYF.

In its sample, this clonotype is medium-sized (0.01 to 0.1%). This beta chain is off target for a library built for alpha chains, so its abundance means little. The V gene is TRBV5-1, the J gene TRBJ2-2, with D perhaps matching TRBD2 (6 bases). The CDR3 spans 13 residues. Germline assignment: CDR1 SGHRS and CDR2 YFSETQ. V was cut by 4 bases and J by 3 bases, with 7 bases left in between. The CDR3 DNA reads TGCGCCAGCAGCCCGGGGGACACCGGGGAGCTGTTTTTT. Translated, it gives CASSPGDTGELFF.

With respect to this clonotype: Given a much more abundant clone one base away, this may be a read error. Because the library targeted alpha chains, this beta chain is an off-target read whose size means little. V usage is TRBV27 and J usage is TRBJ2-7; no clear D. The V gene's germline CDR1 is MNHEY and CDR2 SMNVEV (reference sequence). The V and J ends lost 2 bases and 3 bases respectively, with 14 bases between them. This CDR3 is built from 15 residues. The CDR3 DNA is TGTGCCAGCAGTTTAAGAGCGTACTCCGACTACGAGCAGTACTTC. Translated, it gives CASSLRAYSDYEQYF.

Relative to its sample, this clonotype is medium-sized. Little can be read into the size of this beta chain, an off-target read in a library designed for alpha chains. The chain employs TRBV20-1 and TRBJ1-1; unclear D gene. CDR3 length equals 12 residues. V gave up 3 bases and J gave up 4 bases, with 9 bases separating them. The germline gives CDR1 DFQATT, CDR2 SNEGSKA (reference sequence). Written as DNA, the CDR3 is TGCAGTGCTAGGCCTCTTTTCACTGAAGCTTTCTTT. It codes for CSARPLFTEAFF.

This clonotype appeared a few times. Being off target in a library aimed at alpha chains, this beta chain has a size of little meaning. V and J are TRBV2 and TRBJ1-5; TRBD1 matches at 7 bases. With 0 bases clipped from V and 5 bases from J, the junction kept 10 bases outside the gene matches. CDR3 length: 17 residues. CDR1 and CDR2 (germline): SNHLY, FYNNEI. This CDR3 is CASSEARDSLNHQPQHF. In nucleotides, the CDR3 is TGTGCCAGCAGTGAAGCGCGGGACAGTCTCAACCATCAGCCCCAGCATTTT.